These T cell receptor beta chains were read from a single sample in a study of blood T cell repertoires in COVID-19. Data came from immunoSEQ multiplex PCR; TCRdb stores just in-frame clones and leaves some out. The sample gives hundreds of thousands of clones, roughly 82% of which show up once; about 6% is in the top ten. The sequenced material came from peripheral blood. Source of these receptors: a woman aged 80 or older with COVID-19, enrolled during active disease. CDR3s include the opening cysteine and the closing phenylalanine or tryptophan. A D gene is named only where the DNA matches it firmly. Not every row has a clone size; where given, it reads once, few, many or a size class.

j_gene	d_gene	v_gene	abundance	CDR3aa	CDR3nt
TRBJ2-1	TRBD2	TRBV29-1	NA	CSSGLAGEGEQFF	TGCAGCTCGGGACTAGCGGGGGAGGGTGAGCAGTTCTTC
TRBJ2-7	NA	TRBV14	NA	CASSQNRGNLPQYF	TGTGCCAGCAGCCAAAATAGGGGTAACCTCCCGCAGTACTTC
TRBJ2-1	NA	TRBV7-2	NA	CASSLDTYNEQFF	TGTGCCAGCAGCTTAGATACCTACAATGAGCAGTTCTTC
TRBJ1-5	NA	TRBV7-2	NA	CASSQRGNQPQHF	TGTGCCAGCAGCCAGCGTGGGAATCAGCCCCAGCATTTT
TRBJ1-1	NA	TRBV3-1/TRBV3-2	NA	CASSQETRNTEAFF	TGTGCCAGCAGCCAAGAGACACGGAACACTGAAGCTTTCTTT
TRBJ2-7	TRBD1	TRBV5-1	NA	CASSPGSGTASSYEQYF	TGCGCCAGCAGCCCGGGTTCGGGGACAGCATCCTCCTACGAGCAGTACTTC
TRBJ2-1	TRBD2	TRBV5-4	NA	CASSTGLADNNEQFF	TGTGCCAGCAGCACGGGACTAGCAGATAACAATGAGCAGTTCTTC
TRBJ1-5	NA	TRBV28	once	CASSLSQPQHF	TGTGCCAGCAGTTTGAGTCAGCCCCAGCATTTT
TRBJ2-5	TRBD2	TRBV5-5	NA	CASSLGPSGGTETQYF	TGTGCCAGCAGCTTGGGCCCTAGCGGGGGCACCGAGACCCAGTACTTC
TRBJ1-1	TRBD1	TRBV27	NA	CASSLRTGLNTEAFF	TGTGCCAGCAGTTTGCGGACAGGGTTAAACACTGAAGCTTTCTTT
TRBJ2-2	TRBD2	TRBV5-4	NA	CASSSLLRGGTGELFF	TGTGCCAGCAGCTCCCTTTTACGGGGGGGGACCGGGGAGCTGTTTTTT
TRBJ2-1	NA	TRBV3-1/TRBV3-2	NA	CASSQMSDEQFF	TGTGCCAGCAGCCAAATGAGCGATGAGCAGTTCTTC
TRBJ1-2	NA	TRBV5-4	NA	CASSLMGGRYGYTF	TGTGCCAGCAGCTTGATGGGGGGGAGGTATGGCTACACCTTC
TRBJ1-6	TRBD1	TRBV19	NA	CASSMGQGGNSPLHF	TGTGCCAGTAGTATGGGACAGGGAGGAAATTCACCCCTCCACTTT
TRBJ2-3	TRBD2	TRBV7-9	NA	CASSSSGGAFDTQYF	TGTGCCAGCAGCTCTAGCGGGGGGGCCTTTGATACGCAGTATTTT
TRBJ2-3	NA	TRBV7-2	NA	CASSLFLAPTDTQYF	TGTGCCAGCAGCTTATTTTTGGCCCCGACAGATACGCAGTATTTT
TRBJ2-3	TRBD1	TRBV28	NA	CASTLTGIDTQYF	TGTGCCAGCACCCTGACAGGGATAGATACGCAGTATTTT
TRBJ1-1	TRBD1	TRBV3-1/TRBV3-2	NA	CASSQGQGTTEAFF	TGTGCCAGCAGCCAGGGACAGGGGACGACTGAAGCTTTCTTT
TRBJ1-1	NA	TRBV19	NA	CASREKQGTEAFF	TGTGCCAGTAGGGAAAAACAGGGAACTGAAGCTTTCTTT
TRBJ2-2	NA	TRBV3-1/TRBV3-2	NA	CASSQAGRGELFF	TGTGCCAGCAGCCAAGCGGGTAGAGGGGAGCTGTTTTTT
TRBJ2-3	TRBD2	TRBV2	NA	CASRTSGRDTQYF	TGTGCCAGCAGAACTAGCGGGAGAGATACGCAGTATTTT
TRBJ1-3	TRBD1	TRBV28	NA	CASTPGQGISGNTIYF	TGTGCCAGCACCCCGGGACAGGGGATCTCTGGAAACACCATATATTTT
TRBJ1-1	NA	TRBV5-4	NA	CASSSRQAAATEAFF	TGTGCCAGCAGCTCAAGACAGGCGGCAGCCACTGAAGCTTTCTTT
TRBJ1-6	TRBD1	TRBV19	NA	CASTRTGTSPLHF	TGTGCCAGTACTCGGACAGGGACATCACCCCTCCACTTT
TRBJ1-6	NA	TRBV28	NA	CASSPGISPLHF	TGTGCCAGCAGTCCAGGGATTTCACCCCTCCACTTT
TRBJ2-3	NA	TRBV28	once	CASRSSASSTDTQYF	TGTGCCAGCAGGTCCTCAGCGTCTAGCACAGATACGCAGTATTTT
TRBJ2-6	NA	TRBV5-1	NA	CASSSNQNSGANVLTF	TGCGCCAGCAGCTCCAATCAGAACTCTGGGGCCAACGTCCTGACTTTC
TRBJ1-2	TRBD1	TRBV7-9	NA	CASSLDRVGYTF	TGTGCCAGCAGCCTCGACAGGGTAGGCTACACCTTC
TRBJ1-2	TRBD1	TRBV5-8	once	CASRPGQGTYGYTF	TGTGCCAGCAGGCCAGGACAGGGTACCTATGGCTACACCTTC
TRBJ1-5	TRBD1	TRBV19	NA	CASMMGTGNVAQPQHF	TGTGCCAGTATGATGGGGACAGGGAACGTTGCTCAGCCCCAGCATTTT
TRBJ1-5	NA	TRBV6-6	NA	CASRFSTGISNQPQHF	TGTGCCAGCAGATTCTCGACAGGTATTAGCAATCAGCCCCAGCATTTT
TRBJ1-5	TRBD1	TRBV19	NA	CASKDRGNQPQHF	TGTGCCAGTAAAGACAGGGGCAATCAGCCCCAGCATTTT
TRBJ1-5	TRBD1	TRBV19	NA	CASSRAGTGNQPQHF	TGTGCCAGTAGTAGAGCCGGGACAGGGAATCAGCCCCAGCATTTT
TRBJ1-2	NA	TRBV30	once	CAWFSTAQSYGYTF	TGTGCCTGGTTCTCAACTGCACAGTCATATGGCTACACCTTC
TRBJ1-1	TRBD1	TRBV7-2	once	CASTRSDRGNTEAFF	TGTGCCAGCACCCGAAGCGACAGGGGGAACACTGAAGCTTTCTTT
TRBJ2-1	TRBD1	TRBV19	NA	CASSPGTGFNEQFF	TGTGCCAGTAGTCCCGGGACAGGGTTCAATGAGCAGTTCTTC
TRBJ2-2	TRBD2	TRBV9	NA	CASSWGGDTGELFF	TGTGCCAGCAGCTGGGGAGGGGACACCGGGGAGCTGTTTTTT
TRBJ2-7	NA	TRBV4-2	NA	CASSQDPGGRGRTYEQYF	TGTGCCAGCAGCCAAGATCCCGGAGGGCGGGGCAGAACCTACGAGCAGTACTTC
TRBJ2-3	TRBD1	TRBV7-2	NA	CASSPTGTGNTDTQYF	TGTGCCAGCAGCCCCACCGGGACAGGTAACACAGATACGCAGTATTTT
TRBJ2-3	NA	TRBV10-3	once	CAISESFGGAADTQYF	TGTGCCATCAGTGAGTCCTTTGGGGGGGCGGCAGATACGCAGTATTTT
TRBJ2-2	TRBD2	TRBV28	NA	CASWSGGANTGELFF	TGTGCCAGCTGGAGCGGGGGGGCAAACACCGGGGAGCTGTTTTTT
TRBJ1-2	NA	TRBV3-1/TRBV3-2	NA	CASSRGSDYGYTF	TGTGCCAGCAGCCGAGGCTCTGACTATGGCTACACCTTC
TRBJ2-7	TRBD1	TRBV9	NA	CASSVGTGVFDEQYF	TGTGCCAGCAGCGTAGGGACAGGGGTGTTCGACGAGCAGTACTTC
TRBJ2-7	TRBD2	TRBV7-2	NA	CASSRLAVGYEQYF	TGTGCCAGCAGCAGACTAGCGGTGGGCTACGAGCAGTACTTC
TRBJ1-2	NA	TRBV5-1	NA	CASTSGSGEDGYTF	TGCGCCAGCACCTCAGGGAGTGGGGAGGATGGCTACACCTTC
TRBJ2-5	TRBD2	TRBV4-1	once	CASSQEGSGMVPTQYF	TGCGCCAGCAGCCAAGAAGGGAGCGGGATGGTCCCGACCCAGTACTTC
TRBJ2-1	TRBD2	TRBV7-3	NA	CASSFSVAGAGEQFF	TGTGCCAGCAGCTTTTCCGTAGCGGGGGCGGGTGAGCAGTTCTTC
TRBJ1-2	TRBD1	TRBV2	NA	CASSGAGGSYGYTF	TGTGCCAGCAGTGGGGCAGGGGGATCTTACGGCTACACCTTC
TRBJ2-7	TRBD1	TRBV6-5	NA	CASSRQGWSYEQYF	TGTGCCAGCAGTCGACAGGGGTGGAGTTACGAGCAGTACTTC
TRBJ1-5	NA	TRBV18	NA	CASSLGHGGQPQHF	TGTGCCAGCTCGCTAGGACACGGGGGTCAGCCCCAGCATTTT
TRBJ2-2	TRBD1	TRBV5-4	NA	CASSFLRGKSGELFF	TGTGCCAGCAGCTTCCTCAGGGGGAAAAGCGGGGAGCTGTTTTTT
TRBJ2-3	NA	TRBV5-1	NA	CASSLVVSPDTQYF	TGCGCCAGCAGCTTGGTAGTTAGCCCAGATACGCAGTATTTT